The subject of this entry is one T cell receptor (beta chain). This sample was taken from a study of control samples from healthy donors and cancer patients. This CDR3 is built from 12 residues. CDR1 is LNHNV and CDR2 is YYDKDF in the germline V gene (reference sequence). Trimming stripped 1 base from V and 6 bases from J, with 6 bases between. The protocol was immunoSEQ multiplex PCR, while the TCRdb copy is restricted to in-frame clones and leaves out a portion. The table includes some 74,000 clones, roughly 90% detected once. J is TRBJ1-1 and V is TRBV15, with no clear D. The sequenced sample consisted of blood. The sequence came from a woman in her forties or fifties in good health. CDR3 DNA: TGTGCCACCAGCAGAGGTCGGGCTGAAGCTTTCTTT. This encodes CATSRGRAEAFF. Looking up the rest from reference TRBV15 and TRBJ1-1 gives the full variable domain: DAMVIQNPRYQVTQFGKPVTLSCSQTLNHNVMYWYQQKSSQAPKLLFHYYDKDFNNEADTPDNFQSRRPNTSFCFLDIRSPGLGDTAMYLCATSRGRAEAFFGQGTRLTVV.